This is a list of T cell receptor beta chains from one sample in a study of T cells in narcolepsy. Data came from immunoSEQ multiplex PCR; TCRdb stores just in-frame clones and leaves some out. The sample lists 17,000 or so clones; roughly 72% were seen once. The sequenced sample consisted of CD45RA- memory CD8+ T cells from PBMCs. The receptors stem from a human donor with narcolepsy. Each CDR3 is given with its conserved first and last residue. D genes are given only for firm matches. Size tells how often a clone was seen (once, few, many) or the class of an expanded clone, and some rows leave it out.

>.|TRBD2|TRBJ2-7|TRBV5-4
TGTGCCAGCAGCCAGACGGGCGGGAGGCGGTCCTACGAGCAGTACTTC
CASSQTGGRRSYEQYF
>.|TRBD1|TRBJ1-5|TRBV19
TGTGCCAGTAGTATGCCAGACAGGGGCCCAGGTCAGCCCCAGCATTTT
CASSMPDRGPGQPQHF
>.|.|TRBJ1-4|TRBV7-2
TGTGCCAGCAGCTGGGTAGAGGGTCCAACTAATGAAAAACTGTTTTTT
CASSWVEGPTNEKLFF
>.|TRBD2|TRBJ2-1|TRBV13
TGTGCCAGCAGCTTAGGCACAGCGGGGGGCCTCGAGCAGTTCTTC
CASSLGTAGGLEQFF
>few|.|TRBJ1-1|TRBV6-1
TGTGCCAGCAGTGAGTTAGGAGGGTTAACTGAAGCTTTCTTT
CASSELGGLTEAFF
>.|TRBD2|TRBJ2-5|TRBV9
TGTGCCAGCAGCCGAAGCGGGGGGGCCCGGTGGCCCCAGTACTTC
CASSRSGGARWPQYF
>.|.|TRBJ1-1|TRBV11-2
TGTGCCAGCAGCTTTTTTTCGGAGAACACTGAAGCTTTCTTT
CASSFFSENTEAFF
>.|.|TRBJ2-2|TRBV7-9
TGTGCCAGCAGCACGGGGGCCGGGGAGCTGTTTTTT
CASSTGAGELFF
>.|.|TRBJ2-7|TRBV7-3
TGTGCCAGCAGCTCTGGGGGGCGTATGGAGCAGTACTTC
CASSSGGRMEQYF
>few|TRBD2|TRBJ2-3|TRBV7-9
TGTGCCCTCGCGGGGGGGGTGAAAGATACGCAGTATTTT
CALAGGVKDTQYF
>.|TRBD2|TRBJ2-1|TRBV9
TGTGCCAGCAGCGTCGGCGGGGGGGCTTTCAATGAGCAGTTCTTC
CASSVGGGAFNEQFF
>.|.|TRBJ2-5|TRBV6-6
TGTGCCAGCAGTTACTCGAACGGGCGGGAGACCCAGTACTTC
CASSYSNGRETQYF
>.|.|TRBJ2-2|TRBV15
TGTGCCACCAGCAGTGGGTACGGGGAGCTGTTTTTT
CATSSGYGELFF
>.|.|TRBJ1-2|TRBV6-5
TGTGCCAGCAGTATTACAGGAGAAAATGGCTACACCTTC
CASSITGENGYTF
>.|TRBD1|TRBJ2-7|TRBV11-3
TGTGCCAGCAGCTCCGGGACAGATTCCGTTGACGAGCAGTACTTC
CASSSGTDSVDEQYF
>.|TRBD2|TRBJ2-3|TRBV13
TGTGCCAGCAGCTTACAGCGGGGGGGCCGAGATACGCAGTATTTT
CASSLQRGGRDTQYF
>.|.|TRBJ1-5|TRBV2
TGTGCCAGCAGTGATCCAGGGGTAAATCAGCCCCAGCATTTT
CASSDPGVNQPQHF
>.|.|TRBJ2-2|TRBV10-3
TGTGCCACGAGCCCGCGGGCCGGGGAGCTGTTTTTT
CATSPRAGELFF
>.|.|TRBJ1-1|TRBV7-9
TGTGCCAGCCGGATTGGGGACACTGAAGCTTTCTTT
CASRIGDTEAFF
>few|.|TRBJ2-2|TRBV10-1
TGCGCCAGCAGCCCTAGCACCCTGGGGGGGGAGCTGTTTTTT
CASSPSTLGGELFF
>once|TRBD2|TRBJ2-1|TRBV5-1
TGCGCCAGCAGCTTGGCCCTAGCGGGAGAGAATTACAATGAGCAGTTCTTC
CASSLALAGENYNEQFF
>once|.|TRBJ2-7|TRBV6-1
TGTGCCAGCACCCAGTCTGCGGCAGCCGCCTACGAGCAGTACTTC
CASTQSAAAAYEQYF
>.|.|TRBJ2-7|TRBV11-2
TGTGCCAGCAGCCCGGACATCAGCTCCTACGAGCAGTACTTC
CASSPDISSYEQYF
>.|TRBD2|TRBJ2-7|TRBV13
TGTGCCAGCAGCGCCTCCAGCGGGAGAAACTCCTACGAGCAGTACTTC
CASSASSGRNSYEQYF
>.|TRBD2|TRBJ2-4|TRBV27
TGTGCCAGCAGGGGCGGGGGAGCCAAAAACATTCAGTACTTC
CASRGGGAKNIQYF
>few|TRBD2|TRBJ2-7|TRBV5-6
TGTGCCAGCATACTAGCGGGAGCCTACGAGCAGTACTTC
CASILAGAYEQYF
>.|.|TRBJ2-3|TRBV4-2
TGTGCCAGCAGCCAAGTTCCGGGAGTTTCTGCAGATACGCAGTATTTT
CASSQVPGVSADTQYF
>.|TRBD1|TRBJ2-3|TRBV4-1
TGCGCCAGCAGCCAAGGGGGGACAGGAGCTACGCAGTATTTT
CASSQGGTGATQYF
>few|.|TRBJ1-5|TRBV4-1
TGCGCCAGCAGCCATCAATCGGGCAATCAGCCCCAGCATTTT
CASSHQSGNQPQHF
>.|.|TRBJ1-1|TRBV27
TGTGCCAGCAGTACAGGGTCCCGGAACACTGAAGCTTTCTTT
CASSTGSRNTEAFF
>.|TRBD2|TRBJ2-3|TRBV6-1
TGTGCCAGCAGTACACTAGCGGGGGGAAGGGATACGCAGTATTTT
CASSTLAGGRDTQYF
>few|TRBD1|TRBJ2-2|TRBV6-6
TGTGCCAGCAGCCAGGACAGGGGCCACACCGGGGAGCTGTTTTTT
CASSQDRGHTGELFF
>.|.|TRBJ2-1|TRBV18
TGTGCCAGCTCACCACCAGGGGGGAATGAGCAGTTCTTC
CASSPPGGNEQFF
>.|TRBD2|TRBJ2-5|TRBV7-2
TGTGCCAGCAGCTTAGAGGGAGCGGGAGGGGGCGAGACCCAGTACTTC
CASSLEGAGGGETQYF
>.|.|TRBJ2-5|TRBV10-2
TGCGCCAGCACCCCGGGGCCGCAAGAGACCCAGTACTTC
CASTPGPQETQYF
>.|.|TRBJ1-3|TRBV6-5
TGTGCCAGCAGTTACGGTCCTACTGGAAACACCATATATTTT
CASSYGPTGNTIYF
>.|.|TRBJ1-5|TRBV11-2
TGTGCCAGCAGCTTAGATTGGGCTAGCAATCAGCCCCAGCATTTT
CASSLDWASNQPQHF
>.|.|TRBJ1-1|TRBV25-1
TGTGCCAGCACCCGGGGGGGGAACACTGAAGCTTTCTTT
CASTRGGNTEAFF
>.|.|TRBJ1-1|TRBV27
TGTGCCAGCAGTTTTCTTAGGGAAGCCACTGAAGCTTTCTTT
CASSFLREATEAFF
>.|.|TRBJ1-6|TRBV6-5
TGTGCCAGCAGTTCCGAAGTGAGCTCCTATAATTCACCCCTCCACTTT
CASSSEVSSYNSPLHF
>.|TRBD2|TRBJ2-2|TRBV2
TGTGCCAGCAGTGAAGTTAGCGGGAGGAACACCGGGGAGCTGTTTTTT
CASSEVSGRNTGELFF
>.|.|TRBJ2-7|TRBV5-5
TGTGCCAGCAGACCTAGAGGGAAGCGTGGCGAGCAGTACTTC
CASRPRGKRGEQYF
>.|TRBD1|TRBJ2-2|TRBV5-4
TGCGCCAGCAGCCGCCCGACAGGGTCCACCGGGGAGCTGTTTTTT
CASSRPTGSTGELFF
>.|.|TRBJ1-2|TRBV15
TGTGCCACCAGCAGCCGAATGAGGGCGGGGGCCACGACCAGTAACTATGGCTACACCTTC
CATSSRMRAGATTSNYGYTF
>once|.|TRBJ2-7|TRBV7-3
TGTGCCAGCAGCTTGGGGGACGGCGGGAACTACGAGCAGTACTTC
CASSLGDGGNYEQYF
>few|.|TRBJ2-7|TRBV5-4
TGTGCCAGCAGCTTGGGGAGCGGCTCGTTCTACGAGCAGTACTTC
CASSLGSGSFYEQYF
>once|.|TRBJ1-1|TRBV9
TGTGCCAGCAGTGCAGGGTGGAACACTGAAGCTTTCTTT
CASSAGWNTEAFF
>.|TRBD1|TRBJ2-1|TRBV13
TGTGCCAGCACCACCCAGGGGGCGCAGGCCAATGAGCAGTTCTTC
CASTTQGAQANEQFF
>.|.|TRBJ2-2|TRBV9
TGTGCCAGCAGCGTAGGGACTACCGGGGAGCTGTTTTTT
CASSVGTTGELFF